This record covers a single TCR beta chain. Sequencing used immunoSEQ multiplex PCR; TCRdb keeps in-frame clones, though not all of them. Of 200,000 to 250,000 clones listed, around 84% are singletons. This entry belongs to a study of blood T cell repertoires in COVID-19. Whole-study context: The origin of the acute and convalescent COVID-19 samples was the United States, Italy and Spain. The analysed material was cDNA or gDNA that came from T cells, B-cell-depleted T cells, or PBMCs.

The ends lost 0 bases at V and 4 bases at J; junction bases unmatched: 2. The germline CDR1 and CDR2 sequences are SGHRS and YFSETQ. The CDR3 has 14 residues. Sample: peripheral blood. The clonotype comes from an elderly woman with COVID-19, enrolled during active disease. This sequence joins TRBV5-1 and TRBJ2-5, with 8 bases aligning to TRBD2. Written as DNA, the CDR3 is TGCGCCAGCAGCTTGGACAGCGGGGGAGAGACCCAGTACTTC. Protein product: CASSLDSGGETQYF.